The sequence of this TCR beta chain was determined in a study of OX40 agonist ivuxolimab in advanced cancers. Study background: The group had a mean age of around 60 years, ranged from roughly 23 to 79, and was roughly 80% male.

This clone was observed once. Its antigen is unknown. General study points: The study observed clonal expansion of CD4+ and CD8+ blood T cells by week 6 at 0.1 to 3.0 mg/kg.

The V gene end was trimmed by 3 bases and the J gene end by 4 bases; junction bases not matched to a gene: 4. The CDR3 contains 15 residues. In germline, CDR1 is SEHNR, CDR2 FQNEAQ (reference sequence). The method was immunoSEQ multiplex PCR; TCRdb's version includes in-frame clones alone and lacks a portion of them. The data contain approximately 32,000 clones, about nine tenths of them singletons. This chain joins TRBV7-9 and TRBJ2-2, with 8 bases aligning to TRBD1. The source material was CD4+ or CD8+ T cells sorted from blood, sampled in a trial of the OX40 agonist ivuxolimab. The sequence was obtained from an adult with an advanced solid tumor such as melanoma, head and neck, liver or kidney cancer. CDR3 residues: CASSFTGQGTGELFF. The CDR3 DNA reads as TGTGCCAGCAGCTTTACCGGACAGGGCACCGGGGAGCTGTTTTTT.